A selection of T cell receptor beta chains follows, all from one sample in a study of blood T cell repertoires in COVID-19. Using immunoSEQ multiplex PCR, the repertoire was profiled, and TCRdb retains in-frame clones only, with some absent. The sample consists of 50,000 or so clones, approximately 80% of them appearing once. What was sequenced was peripheral blood. The receptors were sampled from a woman aged 60-75 years with acute or convalescent COVID-19. The conserved cysteine and the conserved F or W are not part of the CDR3 here. The size of a clone is reported for some rows only, either as once, few or many, or as a class for expanded clones.

clone size,J gene,V gene,CDR3 length,CDR3 protein
.,TRBJ2-7,TRBV27,13,ASSVGQTRTYEQY
.,TRBJ2-7,TRBV19,12,ASGGLAEPYEQY
.,TRBJ1-5,TRBV6-1,11,ASSDAGNQPQH
once,TRBJ1-1,TRBV19,15,ASSIIPGQGYNTEAF
.,TRBJ1-1,TRBV18,11,ASSPPWQDEAF
.,TRBJ2-7,TRBV23-1,12,ATYSKGGTYEQY
.,TRBJ2-2,TRBV19,13,ASSIDLGDTGELF
.,TRBJ2-1,TRBV2,14,ASSEISGALQNEQF
.,TRBJ1-4,TRBV19,13,ASSLYRGVGEKLF
once,TRBJ2-5,TRBV5-4,13,ASSPRLETQETQY
few,TRBJ2-1,TRBV29-1,8,SAGGNEQF
.,TRBJ2-3,TRBV18,13,ASSPRRVSTDTQY
.,TRBJ1-5,TRBV19,15,ASRGHDRGIFNQPQH
few,TRBJ2-7,TRBV11-2,13,ASSLDGDRVYEQY
.,TRBJ2-2,TRBV11-3,16,ASSLQSFGGTTTGELF
.,TRBJ1-2,TRBV30,12,ACEEGQRASGYT
few,TRBJ2-7,TRBV28,17,ASSLAGGLAGSPPYEQY
.,TRBJ1-2,TRBV14,14,ASSPMGTGASWGYT
.,TRBJ2-7,TRBV7-9,15,ASSLGTSGYSSYEQY
.,TRBJ1-2,TRBV3-1/TRBV3-2,13,ASSRDFSGRYGYT
few,TRBJ2-7,TRBV28,14,ASSFHLAGLTYEQY
once,TRBJ1-1,TRBV7-7,11,ASSRDRNTEAF
few,TRBJ2-5,TRBV15,11,ATSWGQGETQY
few,TRBJ1-6,TRBV9,12,ASSTGAANSPLH
.,TRBJ2-2,TRBV3-1/TRBV3-2,12,ASRGRGNTGELF
.,TRBJ2-1,TRBV6-5,13,ASSSYGSSYNEQF
.,TRBJ1-3,TRBV19,13,ASTGQGLTGNTIY
.,TRBJ1-2,TRBV19,10,ASSPSRDGYT
.,TRBJ2-7,TRBV19,10,ASDPGGYEQY
.,TRBJ1-2,TRBV4-1,11,ASSQGVNYGYT
.,TRBJ2-3,TRBV9,14,ASSVDEGGSADTQY
.,TRBJ1-2,TRBV9,13,ASSVDESPYYGYT
.,TRBJ1-3,TRBV4-1,14,ASSQELTASGNTIY
.,TRBJ2-3,TRBV5-6,15,ASSNLPGQRDTDTQY
.,TRBJ1-1,TRBV19,13,ASSTLPGGGTEAF
.,TRBJ2-2,TRBV7-8,13,ASSLRLANTGELF
.,TRBJ2-3,TRBV7-9,11,ASSLASWDTQY
.,TRBJ1-1,TRBV19,12,ASRSGGAYTEAF
.,TRBJ2-7,TRBV24-1,13,ATSWGTGGTYEQY
.,TRBJ1-1,TRBV9,12,ASSVGRLNTEAF
.,TRBJ2-5,TRBV9,11,ASSVLESETQY
.,TRBJ1-3,TRBV6-5,12,ASSGTGRGNTIY
.,TRBJ1-2,TRBV19,11,ASSMDRRYGYT
.,TRBJ2-1,TRBV9,14,ASSAQGSGTNNEQF
.,TRBJ1-4,TRBV27,12,ASSGGFFNEKLF
.,TRBJ2-2,TRBV5-4,12,ASSLGDYTGELF
.,TRBJ2-5,TRBV10-3,12,AISERTGLETQY
.,TRBJ2-7,TRBV13,11,ASGVRVLYEQY
few,TRBJ2-3,TRBV14,10,ASSLYRDTQY
.,TRBJ1-1,TRBV5-1,12,ASSFLGGDTEAF